This T cell receptor beta chain was recorded in a study of blood T cell repertoires in COVID-19 (dated by TCRdb to the early 2020s). Background on the whole study: Samples covering the acute and convalescent phases of COVID-19 were provided by collaborators in the United States, Italy and Spain. The prospective study material was composed of cDNA or gDNA derived from T cells, B-cell-depleted T cells, or PBMCs. The samples were drawn from two sources: the first 160 participants of the ongoing ImmuneRACE study, and 1,254 subjects contributed by 6 global collaborators. HLA class I and class II types, where available, came from metadata supplied by the sample provider rather than from assay-based typing. A de-identified subject ID, COVID-19 status, age in years and sex were almost always included in the sample metadata. The dataset comprised deeply sampled blood TCRbeta repertoires from subjects exposed to, actively infected with, or recovered from COVID-19. The repertoires were released in a freely available public database intended as a resource for research on the immune response to SARS-CoV-2. Overall study results and their limits: The amount of clinical and demographic metadata varied by source and participant and was provided uncurated.

TCRbeta CDR3 regions were amplified from genomic DNA by means of the immunoSEQ Assay, a bias-controlled multiplex PCR. The authors' pipeline ran thus. The number of nucleated cells in each sample was estimated by amplification of reference gene primers within the assay. To quantify the absolute abundance of each unique TCRbeta CDR3 rearrangement, sequence reads were collapsed and filtered. For each sample, productive Simpson clonality was calculated as the square root of Simpson's diversity index across productive rearrangements. TCRdb stores this immuneACCESS table with in-frame sequences only. Part of the clones is absent; in the studies checked, under half of the shortfall reflects unresolved V genes, and no reason is known for the rest. V and J calls and clone size are those listed in that table; D and trimming were worked out from the DNA. For this sample the table gives more than 200,000 clones, of which just over 85% were detected only once. The top ten clonotypes cover approximately 6.1% of the sample.

The table lists this clone with a few counts. No antigen is known for it. No clone much larger than this one lies a single base away; base qualities are absent. The collaborating institutions used their own protocols to collect whole blood in K2EDTA tubes. For TCRbeta analysis, collaborators shipped samples in one of three forms: frozen whole blood, isolated PBMCs, or DNA extracted from either of those sample types. The V end loses 6 bases and the J end loses 6 bases, and a stretch of 14 bases separates them. CDR1 and CDR2 are drawn from the germline V gene: MRHNA, SNTAGT. Including the terminal cysteine and phenylalanine, the CDR3 comprises 13 residues. This entry keeps only the CDR3 DNA: 39 bases, framed from base 1.

The sample consisted of peripheral blood. This TCR came from an elderly man with acute or convalescent COVID-19. The receptor chain draws on TRBV6-4 and TRBJ1-1, with the D gene not clear enough to name. This receptor carries the CDR3 CASRPSRGAEAFF. The DNA sequence follows: TGTGCCAGCAGGCCATCGAGAGGCGCTGAAGCTTTCTTT.